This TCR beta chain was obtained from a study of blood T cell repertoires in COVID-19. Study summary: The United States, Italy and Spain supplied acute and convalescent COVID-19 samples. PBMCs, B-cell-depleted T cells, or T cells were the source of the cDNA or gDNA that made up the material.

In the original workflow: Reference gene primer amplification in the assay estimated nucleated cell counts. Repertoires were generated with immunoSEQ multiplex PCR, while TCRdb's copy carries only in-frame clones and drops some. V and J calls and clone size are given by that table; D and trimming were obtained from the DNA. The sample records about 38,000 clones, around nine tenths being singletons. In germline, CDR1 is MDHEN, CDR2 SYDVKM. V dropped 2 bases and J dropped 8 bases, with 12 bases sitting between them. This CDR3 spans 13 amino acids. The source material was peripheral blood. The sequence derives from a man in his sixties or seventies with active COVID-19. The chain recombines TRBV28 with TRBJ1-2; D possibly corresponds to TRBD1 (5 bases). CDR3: CASSLPGFGGYTF. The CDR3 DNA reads TGTGCCAGCAGTTTACCAGGGTTCGGCGGCTACACCTTC.